This T cell receptor (beta chain) originates from a study of siplizumab effects on memory and regulatory T cells (dated by TCRdb to between 2017 and 2020). A note on the overall study: The effect of the anti-CD2 antibody siplizumab on alloreactive T-cell subsets was examined in allogeneic mixed lymphocyte reactions constructed from human PBMCs. What the study reported, not specific to this receptor: Greater diversity appeared to be present in unstimulated naive T cells than in memory T cells, and a substantial contribution to the alloresponse seemed to be made by naive cells. No functional confirmation was obtained for the suppressive function of proliferating Tregs from siplizumab cultures. For roughly 75-96% of proliferating CD4+ or CD8+ clones, no naive or memory phenotype could be assigned. Sequences below about 10^-5 frequency were poorly captured, so only a minor fraction of alloreactive clones could be mapped to unstimulated subsets. In reactions with siplizumab, an average of about 62% of mappable alloreactive CD4+ clones were Treg-derived, compared with about 27% in control reactions. The cumulative frequency of alloreactive sequences that could be traced back to unstimulated CD4+ memory T cells was significantly reduced by siplizumab.

The library was generated by the immunoSEQ multiplex PCR assay. The deep sequencing platform assayed 90,000 to 100,000 TCR templates per sample. Genomic DNA extracted from sorted T cells was used for TCRbeta CDR3 sequencing. Per the original workflow: The R programming language was used for clonal analysis of TCRbeta CDR3 data. Alloreactive CD4+ and CD8+ clones were defined by comparing unstimulated samples with post-reaction CFSE-low samples. Alloreactive CD4+ clones were assigned to regulatory or non-regulatory origin by matching sequences to sorted unstimulated Treg and non-Treg repertoires. TCRdb mirrors the immuneACCESS table, restricted to in-frame sequences. Some clones are absent from its copies; in checked studies, under half trace to an unresolved V gene, and the reason for the others is unknown. The D gene and trimming were derived from the DNA, and the V and J assignments and clone size from that table. This sample lists 100,000 to 120,000 clones; over 85% were detected once. The biggest ten clones account for around 1.3% of the sample.

Sorted unstimulated T cells and proliferating T cells recovered from mixed lymphocyte reactions were subjected to TCRbeta CDR3 sequencing. Fresh whole blood from over 8 HLA-typed healthy donors was used to isolate PBMCs. The germline V and J ends show losses of 4 bases and 4 bases respectively, and no gene match explains 10 bases of the junction. The germline V gene gives CDR1 as SGDLS and CDR2 as YYNGEE. Counted from cysteine to phenylalanine, this CDR3 has 15 amino acids. Just CDR3 DNA is preserved here, 45 bases in frame from base 1. With regard to this clone: Its antigen is not yet known. No base quality information exists; no much larger clone differs at one position.

The TCR was taken from a human donor in good health. The chain is assembled from TRBV9 and TRBJ2-5, with TRBD2 identical over 7 junction bases. The specimen was CD4+ T cells sorted from blood. The CDR3 region reads CASSPYGGVAETQYF. The sequenced DNA is TGTGCCAGCAGCCCTTATGGGGGGGTCGCAGAGACCCAGTACTTC.